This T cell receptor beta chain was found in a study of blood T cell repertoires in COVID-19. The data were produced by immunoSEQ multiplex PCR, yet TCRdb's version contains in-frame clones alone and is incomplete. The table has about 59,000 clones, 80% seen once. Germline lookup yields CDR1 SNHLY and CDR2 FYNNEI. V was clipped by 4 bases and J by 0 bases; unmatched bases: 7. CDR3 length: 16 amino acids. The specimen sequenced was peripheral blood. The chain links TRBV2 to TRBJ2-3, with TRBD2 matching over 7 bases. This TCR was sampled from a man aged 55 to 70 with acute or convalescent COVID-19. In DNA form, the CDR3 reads TGTGCCAGCAGTGGTGGGAGGGGAACTAGCACAGATACGCAGTATTTT. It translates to CASSGGRGTSTDTQYF.